One T cell receptor (beta chain) is described in this entry. These data belong to a study of OX40 agonist ivuxolimab in advanced cancers. Study background: Participants averaged about 60 years of age (range about 23 to 79) and were around 80% male.

Here immunoSEQ multiplex PCR was the method, and the copy in TCRdb shows in-frame clones only, minus some. The repertoire holds over 30,000 clones, with 89% as singletons. This CDR3 region has 15 residues. Germline values: CDR1 SGHRS, CDR2 YFSETQ. The V gene end was trimmed by 0 bases and the J gene end by 4 bases; junction bases not matched to a gene: 5. The genes are TRBV5-1 and TRBJ1-2; 8 bases match TRBD1. The specimen was CD4+ or CD8+ T cells sorted from blood, collected in a trial of the OX40 agonist ivuxolimab. This TCR derives from an adult with an advanced solid tumor such as melanoma, head and neck, liver or kidney cancer. This CDR3 is CASSLEQGGSYGYTF. In nucleotides, the CDR3 is TGCGCCAGCAGCTTGGAACAGGGGGGCTCCTATGGCTACACCTTC.